This T cell receptor beta chain is drawn from a study of regulatory T cells in long-lasting Graves disease. Noted time point: newly diagnosed GD, antithyroid drugs for less than 3 months. The TCR library was made from RNA that had been extracted from PBMCs in TRIzol. American Thyroid Association guidelines defined how Graves' disease was diagnosed. Many counts were recorded for this clonotype. CDR3 regions were amplified by Arm-PCR using iRepertoire HTBI primers to build TCR beta libraries. TCRdb fed the multiplex PCR reads into MiXCR, producing one record per CDR3 protein. The data contain about 540,000 distinct CDR3 sequences, 13% of them singletons. These data are also associated with another study on T cells in Graves' hyperthyroidism and ophthalmopathy. That work adds: RT-PCR in the first round (using the HTBI primer set) targeted the TCR CDR3.

The sequenced sample was peripheral blood mononuclear cells (PBMCs), obtained at new diagnosis, from a patient treated with antithyroid drugs. The receptor was isolated from a man aged 30-40 years with Graves disease.

As DNA, the CDR3 is TGTGCCAGCAGTTTAGCGCCCGGGGGGGGGCACAATGAGCAGTTCTTC. Protein product: CASSLAPGGGHNEQFF. The chain couples TRBV12-3 or TRBV12-4 to TRBJ2-1; 8 nucleotides line up with TRBD2. The CDR3 length is 16 residues. The V gene end was trimmed by 0 bases and the J gene end by 5 bases; junction bases not matched to a gene: 6.